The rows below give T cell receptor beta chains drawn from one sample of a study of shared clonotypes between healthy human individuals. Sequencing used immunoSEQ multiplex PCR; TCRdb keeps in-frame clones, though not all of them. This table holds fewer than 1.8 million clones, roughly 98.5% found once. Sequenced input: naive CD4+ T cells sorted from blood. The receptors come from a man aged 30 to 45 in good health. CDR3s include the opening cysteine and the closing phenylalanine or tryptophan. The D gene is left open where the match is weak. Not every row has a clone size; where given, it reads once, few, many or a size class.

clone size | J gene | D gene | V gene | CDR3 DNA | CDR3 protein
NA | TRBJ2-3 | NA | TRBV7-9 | TGTGCCAGCAGCTTAGCGCTCGGGTTAGATACGCAGTATTTT | CASSLALGLDTQYF
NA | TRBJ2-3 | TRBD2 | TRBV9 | TGTGCCAGCAGCGTATTTGATAGCGGGCCCCATGGAGATACGCAGTATTTT | CASSVFDSGPHGDTQYF
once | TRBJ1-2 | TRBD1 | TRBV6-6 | TGTGCCAGCAGTTTACAGGGGGCGTATGGCTACACCTTC | CASSLQGAYGYTF
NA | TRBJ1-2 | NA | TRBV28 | TGTGCCAGCAGTCCCCCTGGGGTTGGCTACACCTTC | CASSPPGVGYTF
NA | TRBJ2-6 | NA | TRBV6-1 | TGTGCCAGCAGTTCACACAGGGCTGGGGCCAACGTCCTGACTTTC | CASSSHRAGANVLTF
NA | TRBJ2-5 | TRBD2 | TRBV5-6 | TGTGCCAGCAGCTTTAGAACTAGCGAAGAGACCCAGTACTTC | CASSFRTSEETQYF
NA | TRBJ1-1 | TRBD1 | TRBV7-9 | TGTGCCAGCAGCCAGACAGGGGGTAATGAAGCTTTCTTT | CASSQTGGNEAFF
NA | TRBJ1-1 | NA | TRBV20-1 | TGCAGTGCCAGACAGCAGGAAGCTTTCTTT | CSARQQEAFF
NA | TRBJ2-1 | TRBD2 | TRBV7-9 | TGTGCCAGCAGCTCCCTAGCGGGAGAGGGCTCCTACAATGAGCAGTTCTTC | CASSSLAGEGSYNEQFF
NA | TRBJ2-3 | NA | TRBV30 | TGTGCCTGGAGTAGCGGCCGTACGCAGTATTTT | CAWSSGRTQYF
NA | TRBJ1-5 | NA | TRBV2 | TGTGCCAGCAGTGAGTGGAATGTCGTGCCCCAGCATTTT | CASSEWNVVPQHF
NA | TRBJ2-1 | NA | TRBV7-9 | TGTGCCAGCAGCCCCCGCCCGGGTCATAGCTCCTACAATGAGCAGTTCTTC | CASSPRPGHSSYNEQFF
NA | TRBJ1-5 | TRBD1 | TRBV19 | TGTGCCAGCAAGCCGACAGGGGCCCAGGGTCAGCCCCAGCATTTT | CASKPTGAQGQPQHF